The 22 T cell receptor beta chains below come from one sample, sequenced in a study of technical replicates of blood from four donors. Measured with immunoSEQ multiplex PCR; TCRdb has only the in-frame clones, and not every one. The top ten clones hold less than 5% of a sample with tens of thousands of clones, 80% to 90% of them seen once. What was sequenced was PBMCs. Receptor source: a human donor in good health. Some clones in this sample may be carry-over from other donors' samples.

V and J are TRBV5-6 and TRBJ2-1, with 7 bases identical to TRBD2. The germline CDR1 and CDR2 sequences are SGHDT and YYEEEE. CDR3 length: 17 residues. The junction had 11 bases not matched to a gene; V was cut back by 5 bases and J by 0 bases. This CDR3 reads CASSPLGGKLSYNEQFF. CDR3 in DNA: TGTGCCAGCAGTCCCTTGGGGGGGAAACTCTCCTACAATGAGCAGTTCTTC.

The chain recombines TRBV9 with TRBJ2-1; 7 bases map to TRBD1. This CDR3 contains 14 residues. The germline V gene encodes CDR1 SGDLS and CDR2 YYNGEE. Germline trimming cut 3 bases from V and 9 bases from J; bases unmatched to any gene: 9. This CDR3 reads CASSAGRQGAEQFF. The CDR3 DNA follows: TGTGCCAGCAGCGCCGGCCGACAGGGTGCTGAGCAGTTCTTC. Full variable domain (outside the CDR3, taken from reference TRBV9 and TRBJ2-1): DSGVTQTPKHLITATGQRVTLRCSPRSGDLSVYWYQQSLDQGLQFLIQYYNGEERAKGNILERFSAQQFPDLHSELNLSSLELGDSALYFCASSAGRQGAEQFFGPGTRLTVL.

The CDR3 loop reads CASSIVETARDGYTF. CDR3 sequence (DNA): TGTGCCAGTAGTATAGTCGAGACAGCTAGAGATGGCTACACCTTC. The chain links TRBV19 to TRBJ1-2, with a tentative D call TRBD1 (5 bases). CDR3 length equals 15 residues. Looked up from germline, CDR1 is LNHDA and CDR2 is SQIVND (reference sequence). The V end was cut by 1 base, the J end by 6 bases, with 15 bases between.

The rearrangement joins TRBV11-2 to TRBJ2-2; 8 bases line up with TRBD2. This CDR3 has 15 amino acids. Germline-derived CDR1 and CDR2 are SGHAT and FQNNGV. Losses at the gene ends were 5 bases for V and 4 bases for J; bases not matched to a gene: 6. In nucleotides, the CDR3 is TGTGCCAGCAGCACGGGACTAGGCGGCACCGGGGAGCTGTTTTTT. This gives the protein CASSTGLGGTGELFF.

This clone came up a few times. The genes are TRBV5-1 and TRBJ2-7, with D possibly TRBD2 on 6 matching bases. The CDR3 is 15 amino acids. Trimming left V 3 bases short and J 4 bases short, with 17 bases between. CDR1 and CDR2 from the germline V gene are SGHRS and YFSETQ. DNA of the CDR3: TGCGCCAGCAGCTGGAGGGCGGACTCTGAGTACGAGCAGTACTTC. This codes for CASSWRADSEYEQYF.

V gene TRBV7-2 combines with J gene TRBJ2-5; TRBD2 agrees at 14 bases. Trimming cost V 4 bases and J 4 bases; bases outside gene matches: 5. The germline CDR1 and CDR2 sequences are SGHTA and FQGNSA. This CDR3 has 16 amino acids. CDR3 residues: CASSWTSGRRLETQYF. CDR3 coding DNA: TGTGCCAGCAGCTGGACTAGCGGGAGGAGACTAGAGACCCAGTACTTC. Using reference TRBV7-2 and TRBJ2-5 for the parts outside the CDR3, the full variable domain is GAGVSQSPSNKVTEKGKDVELRCDPISGHTALYWYRQSLGQGLEFLIYFQGNSAPDKSGLPSDRFSAERTGGSVSTLTIQRTQQEDSAVYLCASSWTSGRRLETQYFGPGTRLLVL.

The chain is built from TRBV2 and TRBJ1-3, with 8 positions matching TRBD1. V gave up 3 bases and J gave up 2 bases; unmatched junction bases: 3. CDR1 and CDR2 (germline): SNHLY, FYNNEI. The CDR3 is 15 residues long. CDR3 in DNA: TGTGCCAGCAGTGAGCTCAGGGGGCCTGGAAACACCATATATTTT. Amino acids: CASSELRGPGNTIYF.

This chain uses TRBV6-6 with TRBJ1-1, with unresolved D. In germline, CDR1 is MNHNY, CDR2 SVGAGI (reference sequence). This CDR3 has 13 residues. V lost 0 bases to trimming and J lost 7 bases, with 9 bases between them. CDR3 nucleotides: TGTGCCAGCAGTTACTCGAGCGACCTTGAAGCTTTCTTT. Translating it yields CASSYSSDLEAFF.

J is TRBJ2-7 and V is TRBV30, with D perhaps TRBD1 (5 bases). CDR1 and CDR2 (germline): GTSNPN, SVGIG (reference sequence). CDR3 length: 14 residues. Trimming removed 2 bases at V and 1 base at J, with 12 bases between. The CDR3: CAWSKGVGSYEQYF. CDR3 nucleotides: TGTGCCTGGAGTAAAGGGGTCGGTTCCTACGAGCAGTACTTC. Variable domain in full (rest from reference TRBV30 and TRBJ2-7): SQTIHQWPATLVQPVGSPLSLECTVEGTSNPNLYWYRQAAGRGLQLLFYSVGIGQISSEVPQNLSASRPQDRQFILSSKKLLLSDSGFYLCAWSKGVGSYEQYFGPGTRLTVT.

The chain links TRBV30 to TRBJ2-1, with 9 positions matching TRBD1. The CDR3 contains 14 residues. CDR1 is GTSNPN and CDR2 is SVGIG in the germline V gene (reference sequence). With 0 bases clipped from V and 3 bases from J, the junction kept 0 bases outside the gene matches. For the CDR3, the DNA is TGTGCCTGGAGTGTGGGACAGGGCTACAATGAGCAGTTCTTC. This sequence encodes CAWSVGQGYNEQFF. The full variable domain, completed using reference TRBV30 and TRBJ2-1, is SQTIHQWPATLVQPVGSPLSLECTVEGTSNPNLYWYRQAAGRGLQLLFYSVGIGQISSEVPQNLSASRPQDRQFILSSKKLLLSDSGFYLCAWSVGQGYNEQFFGPGTRLTVL.

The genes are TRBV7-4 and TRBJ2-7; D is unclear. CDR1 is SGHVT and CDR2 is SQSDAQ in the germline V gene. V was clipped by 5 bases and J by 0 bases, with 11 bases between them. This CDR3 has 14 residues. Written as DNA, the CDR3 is TGTGCCAGCAGCCCCCCCCCTAGCTCCTACGAGCAGTACTTC. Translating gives CASSPPPSSYEQYF. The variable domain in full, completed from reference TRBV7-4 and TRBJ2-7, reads GAGVSQSPRYKVAKRGRDVALRCDSISGHVTLYWYRQTLGQGSEVLTYSQSDAQRDKSGRPSGRFSAERPERSVSTLKIQRTEQGDSAVYLCASSPPPSSYEQYFGPGTRLTVT.

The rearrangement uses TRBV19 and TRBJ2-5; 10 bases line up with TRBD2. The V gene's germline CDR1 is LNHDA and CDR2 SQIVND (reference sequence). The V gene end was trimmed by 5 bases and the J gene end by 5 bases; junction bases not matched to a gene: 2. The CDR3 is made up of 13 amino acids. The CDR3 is CASSLAGVETQYF. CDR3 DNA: TGTGCCAGTAGTCTAGCGGGGGTTGAGACCCAGTACTTC.

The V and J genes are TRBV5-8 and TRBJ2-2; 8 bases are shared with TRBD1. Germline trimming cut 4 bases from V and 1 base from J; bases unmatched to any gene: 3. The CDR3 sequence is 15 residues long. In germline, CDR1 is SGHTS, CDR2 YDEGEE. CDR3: CASSPGTGNTGELFF. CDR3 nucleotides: TGTGCCAGCAGCCCCGGGACAGGGAACACCGGGGAGCTGTTTTTT.

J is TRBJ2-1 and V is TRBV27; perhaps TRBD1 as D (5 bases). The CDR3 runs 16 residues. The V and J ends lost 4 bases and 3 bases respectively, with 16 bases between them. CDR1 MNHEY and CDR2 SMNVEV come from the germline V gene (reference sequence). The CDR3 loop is CASSSDLGRDYNEQFF. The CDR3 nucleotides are TGTGCCAGCAGTTCAGACTTGGGGCGCGACTACAATGAGCAGTTCTTC.

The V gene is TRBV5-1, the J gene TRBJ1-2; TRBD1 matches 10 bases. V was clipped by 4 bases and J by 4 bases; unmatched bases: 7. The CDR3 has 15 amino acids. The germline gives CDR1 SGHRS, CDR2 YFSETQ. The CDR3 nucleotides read TGCGCCAGCAGCCCCCGGACAGGGGGTACCTATGGCTACACCTTC. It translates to CASSPRTGGTYGYTF.

CDR3 region: CASSSEPGRQETQYF. CDR3 coding DNA: TGTGCCAGCAGCTCCGAACCGGGTCGCCAAGAGACCCAGTACTTC. The V call is TRBV7-2, the J call TRBJ2-5; D not resolved. The CDR3 is 15 amino acids. Trimming stripped 4 bases from V and 1 base from J, with 13 bases between. CDR1 and CDR2 from the germline V gene are SGHTA and FQGNSA.

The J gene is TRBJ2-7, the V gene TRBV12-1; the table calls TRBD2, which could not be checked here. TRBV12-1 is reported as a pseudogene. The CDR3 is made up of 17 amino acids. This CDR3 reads CASSFRRGPSSRYEQYF. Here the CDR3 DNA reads TGTGCCAGCAGCTTTCGCCGTGGCCCTTCCTCTAGGTACGAGCAGTACTTC.

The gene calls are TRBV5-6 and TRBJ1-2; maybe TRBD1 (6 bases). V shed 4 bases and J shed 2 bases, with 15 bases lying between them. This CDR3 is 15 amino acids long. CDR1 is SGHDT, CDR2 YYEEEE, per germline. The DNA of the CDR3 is TGTGCCAGCAGCATAGGCAGGGGATTGAACTATGGCTACACCTTC. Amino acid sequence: CASSIGRGLNYGYTF.

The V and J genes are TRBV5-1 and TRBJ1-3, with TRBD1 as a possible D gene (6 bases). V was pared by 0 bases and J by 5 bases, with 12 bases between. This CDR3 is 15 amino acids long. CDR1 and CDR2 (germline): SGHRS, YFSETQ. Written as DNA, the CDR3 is TGCGCCAGCAGCTTGGCCGGTCAGGGGAGAAACACCATATATTTT. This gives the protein CASSLAGQGRNTIYF.

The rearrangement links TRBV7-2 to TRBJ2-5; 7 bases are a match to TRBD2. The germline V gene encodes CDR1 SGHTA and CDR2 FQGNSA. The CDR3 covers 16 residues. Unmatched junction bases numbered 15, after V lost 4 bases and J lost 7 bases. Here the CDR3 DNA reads TGTGCCAGCAGCTCCCTGGCGGGAGCCGGGACGTTGACCCAGTACTTC. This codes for CASSSLAGAGTLTQYF. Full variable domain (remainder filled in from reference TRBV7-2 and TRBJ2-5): GAGVSQSPSNKVTEKGKDVELRCDPISGHTALYWYRQSLGQGLEFLIYFQGNSAPDKSGLPSDRFSAERTGGSVSTLTIQRTQQEDSAVYLCASSSLAGAGTLTQYFGPGTRLLVL.

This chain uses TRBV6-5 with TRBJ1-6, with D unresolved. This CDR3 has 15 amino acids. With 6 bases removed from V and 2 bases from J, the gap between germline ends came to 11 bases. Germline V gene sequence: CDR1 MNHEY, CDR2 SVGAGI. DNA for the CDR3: TGTGCCAGCAGCTACGGGAGCCCCTATAATTCACCCCTCCACTTT. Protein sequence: CASSYGSPYNSPLHF.

The DNA for the CDR3 is TGTGCCAGCAGCCCCTTTATATCTACCTTC. This sequence encodes CASSPFISTF. The chain recombines TRBV7-9 with TRBJ1-2; no firm D call. Germline V CDR1 and CDR2: SEHNR, FQNEAQ (reference sequence). V was pared by 5 bases and J by 14 bases, with 12 bases between. The CDR3 consists of 10 residues.